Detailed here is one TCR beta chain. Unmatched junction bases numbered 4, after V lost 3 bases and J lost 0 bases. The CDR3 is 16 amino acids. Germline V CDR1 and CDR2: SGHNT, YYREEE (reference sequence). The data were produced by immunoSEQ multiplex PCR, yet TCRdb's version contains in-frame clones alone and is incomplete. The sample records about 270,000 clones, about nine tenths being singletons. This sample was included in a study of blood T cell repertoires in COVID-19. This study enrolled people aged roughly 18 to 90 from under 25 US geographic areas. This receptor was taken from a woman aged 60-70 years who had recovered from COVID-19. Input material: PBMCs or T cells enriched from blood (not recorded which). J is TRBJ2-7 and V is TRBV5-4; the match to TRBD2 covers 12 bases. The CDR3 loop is CASSSPTSGGSYEQYF. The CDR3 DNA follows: TGTGCCAGCAGCTCCCCGACTAGCGGGGGCTCCTACGAGCAGTACTTC.